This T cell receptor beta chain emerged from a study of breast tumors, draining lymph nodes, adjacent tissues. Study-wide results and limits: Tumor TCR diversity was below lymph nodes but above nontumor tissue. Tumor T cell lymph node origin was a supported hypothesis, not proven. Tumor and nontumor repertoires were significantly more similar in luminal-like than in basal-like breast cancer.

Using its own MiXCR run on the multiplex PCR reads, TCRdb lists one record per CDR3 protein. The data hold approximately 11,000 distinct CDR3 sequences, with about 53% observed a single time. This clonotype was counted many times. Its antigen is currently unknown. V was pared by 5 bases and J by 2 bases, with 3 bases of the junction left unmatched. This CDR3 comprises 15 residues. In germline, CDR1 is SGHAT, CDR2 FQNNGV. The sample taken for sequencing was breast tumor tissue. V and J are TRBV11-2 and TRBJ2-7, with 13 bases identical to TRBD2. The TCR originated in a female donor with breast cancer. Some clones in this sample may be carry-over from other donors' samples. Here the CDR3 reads CASSVGTSGTYEQYF. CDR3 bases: TGTGCCAGCAGCGTGGGGACTAGCGGGACCTACGAGCAGTACTTC.